This T cell receptor (beta chain) was recorded in a study of regulatory T cells in long-lasting Graves disease. Germline V CDR1 and CDR2: DFQATT, SNEGSKA (reference sequence). The V gene end was trimmed by 6 bases and the J gene end by 2 bases; junction bases not matched to a gene: 6. The CDR3 spans 13 residues. Notes on this clonotype: Its antigen remains unknown.

Overall study results and limits: Examination was confined to peripheral blood, excluding thyroid tissue. Persistent disease samples used TRBV28, TRBJ1-2 and TRBJ2-5 preferentially. The number of shared public clonotypes was higher in persistent patients (around 2,500) than new patients (just over 950).

Assembly of TCR beta libraries relied on iRepertoire HTBI primers together with Arm-PCR of CDR3 regions. A single record per CDR3 protein comes from TCRdb applying MiXCR to the multiplex PCR reads. The sample consists of 240,000 or so distinct CDR3 sequences, roughly 21% of them appearing once. Described time point: newly diagnosed GD, antithyroid drugs for less than 3 months. Construction of the TCR library relied on RNA isolated from PBMCs. The input for sequencing was peripheral blood mononuclear cells (PBMCs), taken at new diagnosis, from a patient treated with antithyroid drugs. This chain uses TRBV20-1 with TRBJ2-5, with 7 bases lining up with TRBD1. This TCR came from a female donor with Graves disease. CDR3 sequence (DNA): TGCAGTGCGACGGGACAGACTCAAGAGACCCAGTACTTC. Amino acid sequence: CSATGQTQETQYF.